This record concerns one TCR beta chain sequence. The data were taken from a study of T cell responses to AZD1222 COVID-19 vaccine. TCRdb's table, derived via immunoSEQ multiplex PCR, lists solely in-frame clones and lacks some. The sample contains approximately 150,000 clones, around 91% of which appear only once. V lost 3 bases and J 3 bases, leaving 10 bases between the germline ends. This CDR3 has 14 residues. In germline, CDR1 is KGHDR, CDR2 SFDVKD. The chain combines TRBV24-1 with TRBJ1-1; a possible D gene is TRBD1 (5 bases). The specimen was peripheral blood, collected 28 days after the second AZD1222 dose. The sequence derives from an adult who received the AZD1222 COVID-19 vaccine. The CDR3: CATSDPGRDTEAFF. DNA of the CDR3: TGTGCCACCAGTGATCCGGGACGGGACACTGAAGCTTTCTTT.